This TCR beta chain emerged from a study of precursors of human CD4 cytotoxic T cells (dated by TCRdb to 2016 to 2018). Regarding the complete study: CD4+ memory subsets from approximately 15 donors in total were covered by the bulk TCR-seq analysis. Sequences for both the TCRalpha and TCRbeta chains came out of the TCR-seq analysis of over 11 donors (table S7).

To test a precursor-effector relationship among CD4 cytotoxic T cells, bulk UMI-based TCR sequencing was performed on four sorted CD4+ memory subsets (TCM, TEM, IL-7Rhigh TEMRA, IL-7R- TEMRA). Cells were obtained from peripheral blood mononuclear cells isolated from human blood. The germline V gene specifies MNHEY as CDR1 and SVGAGI as CDR2. Measured from the cysteine to the phenylalanine, the CDR3 is 16 residues long. The retained sequence is limited to the CDR3, 48 bases, with the frame set at the first base. Trimming at the junction amounts to 0 bases on V and 5 bases on J, and the germline ends lie 17 bases apart. The paper as a whole reports these results and caveats: Compared with TCM and TEM subsets, the IL-7Rhigh and IL-7R- TEMRA subsets had more restricted TCR repertoires, with lower diversity and more expanded clonotypes. Only about 95% of the 14 donors were included in some bulk TCR-seq comparisons, which suggests that not every subset was available for every donor. A bigger share of IL-7Rhigh TEMRA clonotypes consisted of expanded effector clonotypes than was the case for TEM or TCM clonotypes. According to the authors, an observational design in humans cannot definitively determine the direction of differentiation between precursor and effector cells.

This clonotype is characterized as large (0.1 to 1%). Which antigen it targets is not known. No much larger clone is present one base from it, and per-base qualities are unavailable. The sequencer was an Illumina MiSeq. In the authors' own workflow: Repertoire diversity was measured with the Shannon-Wiener index computed in VDJtools. A TCRbeta clonotype was considered expanded if its clonotype frequency was 3 or more. TCRdb reprocessed the public reads (quality trimming at Q25 with fastp, clone calling with MiXCR) and kept in-frame beta chains. Each record represents a unique CDR3 protein, reported with the most common genes and DNA among its rows. The V and J calls and clone size are TCRdb's, not the authors'. The sample includes 150 to 200 distinct CDR3 sequences, with less than 40% observed a single time. About 70% of the sample rests with the top ten.

This receptor chain uses TRBV6-5 and TRBJ2-7; the D gene is possibly TRBD1 or TRBD2, each agreeing over 6 bases. Sample: memory CD4+ T cells from blood (PBMCs). This sequence originates from a human donor in good health. CDR3 protein: CASSYSNPQGRHEQYF. The DNA sequence is given as TGTGCCAGCAGTTACTCCAACCCGCAGGGGAGGCACGAGCAGTACTTC.